The rows below give T cell receptor beta chains drawn from one sample of a study of T cell changes during pregnancy in multiple sclerosis. Profiling relied on immunoSEQ multiplex PCR, and the TCRdb table lists in-frame clones only, not all of them. Of tens of thousands of clones listed, about 87% are singletons. Sequenced material: CD8+ T cells from peripheral blood mononuclear cells, taken in the second trimester of pregnancy. These receptors originate from a female donor in good health, enrolled as a control in a pregnancy study. Each CDR3 is given with its conserved first and last residue. D genes are given only for firm matches. The size of a clone is reported for some rows only, either as once, few or many, or as a class for expanded clones.

.	.	TRBV28	TRBJ1-1	TGTGCCAGCAGTTTGTCGCGGATTGACACTGAAGCTTTCTTT	CASSLSRIDTEAFF
.	.	TRBV5-5	TRBJ2-4	TGTGCCAGCAGCTTGTTGGGCCGGGACAAAAACATTCAGTACTTC	CASSLLGRDKNIQYF
.	TRBD2	TRBV19	TRBJ2-3	TGTGCCAGTAGTAGCCAGCGGGAGACCGATACGCAGTATTTT	CASSSQRETDTQYF
.	TRBD1	TRBV28	TRBJ1-5	TGTGCCAGCAGTCTCCGACAGGGGCATCAGCCCCAGCATTTT	CASSLRQGHQPQHF
once	.	TRBV6-1	TRBJ2-1	TGTGCCAGCAGTGACGAGCACTCAAAGTTCTTC	CASSDEHSKFF
.	TRBD1	TRBV7-8	TRBJ1-4	TGTGCCAGCAGCTCGGGCAGGGGGCCGAGGGAAAAACTGTTTTTT	CASSSGRGPREKLFF
.	.	TRBV4-3	TRBJ1-2	TGCGCCAGCAGCGCTCAAAGGGGTTTCAACTATGGCTACACCTTC	CASSAQRGFNYGYTF
once	.	TRBV19	TRBJ2-1	TGTGCCAGTAGTTGGTCTAGCTCCTACAATGAGCAGTTCTTC	CASSWSSSYNEQFF
once	.	TRBV19	TRBJ1-1	TGTGCCACCACAGTGAACACTGAAGCTTTCTTT	CATTVNTEAFF
.	TRBD1	TRBV6-1	TRBJ2-5	TGTGCCAGCAGTCTACGACAGGGCCAAGAGACCCAGTACTTC	CASSLRQGQETQYF
.	.	TRBV4-3	TRBJ2-7	TGCGCCAGCAGCCAAGTGGGGGACATGTCCTACGAGCAGTACTTC	CASSQVGDMSYEQYF
.	TRBD2	TRBV15	TRBJ2-7	TGTGCCACCAGCAGGCGGGAGGACGAGCAGTACTTC	CATSRREDEQYF
.	.	TRBV6-1	TRBJ2-7	TGTGCCAGCAGTTGGGGGGTGCGGACCTACGAGCAGTACTTC	CASSWGVRTYEQYF
.	TRBD1	TRBV9	TRBJ2-2	TGTGCCAGCAGCAACCGATCCCCTGGGACAGCGAACACCGGGGAGCTGTTTTTT	CASSNRSPGTANTGELFF
.	.	TRBV7-9	TRBJ2-1	TGTGCCAGCAGCTTAGTCAGGGAGGCCTACAATGAGCAGTTCTTC	CASSLVREAYNEQFF
once	TRBD2	TRBV7-9	TRBJ2-1	TGTGCCAGCAGCCCTGGACTAGCGGGCTACAATGAGCAGTTCTTC	CASSPGLAGYNEQFF
.	.	TRBV28	TRBJ2-3	TGTGCCAGCATCCGAAGGGGGGGGCCAGATACGCAGTATTTT	CASIRRGGPDTQYF
.	.	TRBV10-2	TRBJ2-7	TGCGCCAGCAGTGAAAGGGAGTTCTCCTACGAGCAGTACTTC	CASSEREFSYEQYF
once	.	TRBV28	TRBJ2-7	TGTGCCAGCACCGTCCAAATGGGCGATTCCTACGAGCAGTACTTC	CASTVQMGDSYEQYF
.	.	TRBV30	TRBJ2-7	TGTGCCTGGAGTATTGTCCCTGCCTACGAGCAGTACTTC	CAWSIVPAYEQYF
.	TRBD1	TRBV11-2	TRBJ1-2	TGTGCCAGCAGCTTCAGGGGGGCCACAATCTCCTATGGCTACACCTTC	CASSFRGATISYGYTF
once	TRBD2	TRBV7-9	TRBJ2-7	TGTGCCAGCAGCCCCCGGGGGGGGGACGAGCAGTACTTC	CASSPRGGDEQYF
.	.	TRBV7-8	TRBJ2-3	TGTGCCAGCAGCTCCCTTGGGACAAGCCTTAGCACAGATACGCAGTATTTT	CASSSLGTSLSTDTQYF
.	TRBD1	TRBV7-9	TRBJ2-3	TGTGCCAGCAGCTTAGGAGTTGGGACAGGGCTATTTGATACGCAGTATTTT	CASSLGVGTGLFDTQYF
once	TRBD2	TRBV2	TRBJ2-3	TGTGCCAGCAGTGTCGGGAGACTAGCGACAGACGTATCAGATACGCAGTATTTT	CASSVGRLATDVSDTQYF
.	.	TRBV6-5	TRBJ2-7	TGTGCCAGCAGTTACACGGTCTCCTACGAGCAGTACTTC	CASSYTVSYEQYF
.	TRBD1	TRBV30	TRBJ1-1	TGTGCCTGGACCATAAGCGGACAGGGGTACACTGAAGCTTTCTTT	CAWTISGQGYTEAFF
.	.	TRBV7-9	TRBJ1-2	TGTGCCAGCAGCCTTTACACCTTC	CASSLYTF
.	TRBD1	TRBV28	TRBJ1-1	TGTGCCAGCCGACAGGGTCGGAACACTGAAGCTTTCTTT	CASRQGRNTEAFF
.	TRBD1	TRBV5-6	TRBJ2-7	TGTGCCAGCAGCCCTCGGGACAGGGCCTACGAGCAGTACTTC	CASSPRDRAYEQYF
.	TRBD2	TRBV28	TRBJ2-1	TGTGCCAGCAGCCTGGGGACTAGCGGGGTATACAATGAGCAGTTCTTC	CASSLGTSGVYNEQFF
.	TRBD1	TRBV7-3	TRBJ1-1	TGTGCCAGCAGCACCCGACAGGGGAGGAACACTGAAGCTTTCTTT	CASSTRQGRNTEAFF
.	.	TRBV13	TRBJ1-3	TGTGCCAGCAGCTATTTTAGAGGAAACACCATATATTTT	CASSYFRGNTIYF
.	.	TRBV4-1	TRBJ1-5	TGCGCCAGCAGCCAACTAACAGGGAATCAGCCCCAGCATTTT	CASSQLTGNQPQHF
.	TRBD2	TRBV28	TRBJ2-3	TGTGCCAGCAGTTTACTAGCGGGAGGGGGGGATACGCAGTATTTT	CASSLLAGGGDTQYF
.	.	TRBV7-9	TRBJ2-5	TGTGCCAGCAGCTTAAGGGGGCAAGAGACCCAGTACTTC	CASSLRGQETQYF
.	TRBD2	TRBV4-1	TRBJ2-6	TGCGCCAGCAGCCCCCTGGCGGGGGGCGCCACTTCTGGGGCCAACGTCCTGACTTTC	CASSPLAGGATSGANVLTF
.	TRBD2	TRBV7-9	TRBJ2-1	TGTGCCAGCAGCATACTAGCGGGAGGGGGCTACAATGAGCAGTTCTTC	CASSILAGGGYNEQFF
.	.	TRBV29-1	TRBJ1-2	TGCAGCGTTCAGGGTCAACCGGGGGGATATGGCTACACCTTC	CSVQGQPGGYGYTF
once	TRBD1	TRBV27	TRBJ1-5	TGTGCCAGCAGTTCTACAGGGGGCTGGCAGCCCCAGCATTTT	CASSSTGGWQPQHF
.	.	TRBV27	TRBJ2-2	TGTGCCAGCAGTACCCGAGAAACCGGGGAGCTGTTTTTT	CASSTRETGELFF
.	TRBD1	TRBV7-9	TRBJ2-7	TGTGCCAGCAGCCCAAGACAGGGATCAACCTACGAGCAGTACTTC	CASSPRQGSTYEQYF
.	.	TRBV28	TRBJ2-6	TGTGCCAGCAGTAGGGGGACGGTCTCTGGGGCCAACGTCCTGACTTTC	CASSRGTVSGANVLTF